This T cell receptor (beta chain) was sequenced for a study of control samples from healthy donors and cancer patients. The table came from immunoSEQ multiplex PCR; TCRdb's copy has only in-frame clones and leaves some out. The sample lists 110,000 to 150,000 clones; about 93% were seen once. V lost 6 bases, J lost 1 base, and 9 bases stayed unmatched. Germline loops: CDR1 ENHRY, CDR2 SYGVKD. This CDR3 spans 16 amino acids. The sequencing input was PBMCs. The chain uses TRBV10-3 and TRBJ2-1; 7 bases line up with TRBD1. This sequence was found in a man aged 60 to 69 with colorectal cancer. The CDR3, as DNA: TGTGCCATCAGCGGGACAGCGAGGGAGTCCTACAATGAGCAGTTCTTC. This encodes CAISGTARESYNEQFF.